Reported below is one T cell receptor (beta chain). Its antigen is still unknown. Trimming cost V 4 bases and J 4 bases; bases outside gene matches: 12. Looked up from germline, CDR1 is MNHEY and CDR2 is SVGAGI. CDR3 length: 16 amino acids. The sample is drawn from a study of graft-versus-host responses after intestinal transplantation. Study-level information: Every recipient had anti-thymocyte globulin induction and 2 to 3 years of tacrolimus plus steroids. Study results and limitations: Recipient marrow showed GvH clones, some seen first in ileum or blood. With peak circulating GvH clone levels came an association with early post-transplant HvG declines.

TCRdb's table, derived via immunoSEQ multiplex PCR, lists solely in-frame clones and lacks some. This sample carries roughly 93,000 clones, 85% to 95% of them seen once, and the ten largest clones take roughly 0.5%. The chain combines TRBV6-5 with TRBJ2-7; 8 positions match TRBD1. Sequenced material: unstimulated CD8+ T cells sorted from spleen or lymph node cells, taken before intestinal transplant. The sequence was obtained from a human donor who received an intestinal transplant. Here the CDR3 reads CASSFRYRRDRYEQYF. DNA for the CDR3: TGTGCCAGCAGTTTCCGTTACCGCCGGGACAGGTACGAGCAGTACTTC.